This T cell receptor (beta chain) was recorded in a study of T cells in Graves' hyperthyroidism and ophthalmopathy. The study's findings and limits: Using 13 V-J features, a model discriminated ophthalmopathy from stable hyperthyroidism.

RNA transcripts gave rise to amplified TCR beta CDR3 regions. A set of HTBI primers served as the primers for a first-round RT-PCR of the TCR CDR3. MiXCR, applied by TCRdb to the multiplex PCR reads, yields one record per CDR3 protein. The sample lists about 600,000 distinct CDR3 sequences, roughly 15% occurring once. The CDR3 length is 13 residues. Trimming at V came to 4 bases and at J to 6 bases, leaving 3 bases not matched to a gene. From germline, CDR1 is LGHDT and CDR2 YNNKEL (reference sequence). This clonotype was picked up a small number of times. Its target is not known. Disease duration was under 3 months in the ophthalmopathy patients, who also had a Clinical Activity Score of at least 3 and a NOSPECS grade of at least 4. Investigators excluded patients with uncontrolled infection, other autoimmune disease, pregnancy or lactation. PBMCs came from 8.5 to 10 ml fresh peripheral blood.

Sequencing was carried out using blood. This sequence joins TRBV3-1 and TRBJ1-3; 7 bases line up with TRBD1. The TCR sequence derives from a woman in her thirties or forties with Graves' ophthalmopathy. In DNA form, the CDR3 reads TGTGCCAGCAGCCGAGGGACAGAAAACACCATATATTTT. It yields the protein CASSRGTENTIYF.